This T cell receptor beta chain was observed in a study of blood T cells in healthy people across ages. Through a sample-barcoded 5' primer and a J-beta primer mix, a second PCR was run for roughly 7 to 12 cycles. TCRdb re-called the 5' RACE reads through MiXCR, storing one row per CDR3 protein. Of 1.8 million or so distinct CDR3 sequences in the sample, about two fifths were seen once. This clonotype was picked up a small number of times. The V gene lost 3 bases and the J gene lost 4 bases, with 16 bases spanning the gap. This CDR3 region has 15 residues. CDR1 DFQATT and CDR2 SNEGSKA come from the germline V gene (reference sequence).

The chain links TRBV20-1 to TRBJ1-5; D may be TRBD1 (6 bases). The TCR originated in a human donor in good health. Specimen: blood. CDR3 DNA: TGCAGTGCTAGGCCCGGGGGGGCGATGAATCAGCCCCAGCATTTT. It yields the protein CSARPGGAMNQPQHF.